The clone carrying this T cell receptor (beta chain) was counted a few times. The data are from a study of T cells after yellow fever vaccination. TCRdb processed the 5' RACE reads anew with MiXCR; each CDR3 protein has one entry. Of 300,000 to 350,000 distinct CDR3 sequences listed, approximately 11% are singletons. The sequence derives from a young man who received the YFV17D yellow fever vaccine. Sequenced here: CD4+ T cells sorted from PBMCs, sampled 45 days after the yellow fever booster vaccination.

The CDR3 sequence: CSAPVQGNEQYF. The CDR3 DNA reads TGCAGTGCTCCGGTCCAGGGTAACGAGCAGTACTTC. The chain couples TRBV20-1 to TRBJ2-7; TRBD1 is a possible D gene (5 bases). The CDR3 consists of 12 residues. Germline CDR1 is DFQATT and CDR2 is SNEGSKA (reference sequence). Trimming took 5 bases from V and 5 from J, leaving 13 bases between them.